The source of this T cell receptor beta chain is a study of blood T cells in healthy people across ages. Study information: Template switching captured about one barcoded beta molecule per two T cells.

Sample-barcoded 5' priming and a J-beta primer mix drove a second PCR of 7 to 11 cycles. One entry per CDR3 protein results from TCRdb running MiXCR on the 5' RACE reads. The top ten hold roughly 2% of the sample, which has over 1.5 million distinct CDR3 sequences, about 50% seen once. The germline CDR1 and CDR2 sequences are SGHTA and FQGNSA. This CDR3 contains 15 residues. Trimming removed 3 bases from V and 2 bases from J; junction bases left unmatched: 6. Peripheral blood from each donor was collected in a volume of 9.5 to 10 milliliters. The V call is TRBV7-2, the J call TRBJ2-5, with TRBD2 identical over 7 bases. The sequenced sample was blood. The TCR comes from a woman aged 40 to 50 in good health. The CDR3 nucleotides are TGTGCCAGCAGCTTTTTGGGGGGGGGTCAAGAGACCCAGTACTTC. Amino acids: CASSFLGGGQETQYF.